The source of this TCR beta chain is a study of blood T cell repertoires in COVID-19. Some clones are missing from TCRdb's copy, which holds only in-frame ones; the method was immunoSEQ multiplex PCR. Altogether some 270,000 clones are present, under 95% being singletons, with the ten largest covering 2.5% to 3%. The TCR sequence derives from a man aged 35 to 55 who had been exposed to COVID-19. Material for sequencing was PBMCs or T cells enriched from blood (not recorded which).

Written as DNA, the CDR3 is TGTGCCACCAGTGTCGGACACAACGAAGCCTATGGCTACACCTTC. The encoded protein is CATSVGHNEAYGYTF. The J gene is TRBJ1-2, the V gene TRBV15, with D possibly matching TRBD1 (5 bases). The V and J ends lost 6 bases and 4 bases respectively, with 18 bases between them. Looked up from germline, CDR1 is LNHNV and CDR2 is YYDKDF (reference sequence). The CDR3 is 15 amino acids. Based on the CDR3 plus reference TRBV15 and TRBJ1-2, the full variable domain is DAMVIQNPRYQVTQFGKPVTLSCSQTLNHNVMYWYQQKSSQAPKLLFHYYDKDFNNEADTPDNFQSRRPNTSFCFLDIRSPGLGDTAMYLCATSVGHNEAYGYTFGSGTRLTVV.